Detailed here is one T cell receptor (beta chain). Antigen: not known. This entry belongs to a study of T cells and Merkel cell carcinoma outcomes. Whole-study results and caveats: Repertoire plus T-cell density reportedly predicted Merkel cell carcinoma outcomes.

This CDR3 comprises 15 residues. Germline V gene sequence: CDR1 MDHEN, CDR2 SYDVKM. Trimming removed 4 bases at V and 7 bases at J, with 16 bases between. Here immunoSEQ multiplex PCR was the method, and the copy in TCRdb shows in-frame clones only, minus some. The sample comprises 12,000 or so clones, less than 97% of which are singletons, and approximately 1% rests with the top ten. Sequenced: tumor tissue from Merkel cell carcinoma. The genes are TRBV28 and TRBJ1-4; the D is unclear. This clonotype originated in a human donor with Merkel cell carcinoma. CDR3 in DNA: TGTGCCAGCAGTTCCCCCGGGAGGCGGGGTGAAAAACTGTTTTTT. Residues: CASSSPGRRGEKLFF. Full variable domain (outside the CDR3, taken from reference TRBV28 and TRBJ1-4): DVKVTQSSRYLVKRTGEKVFLECVQDMDHENMFWYRQDPGLGLRLIYFSYDVKMKEKGDIPEGYSVSREKKERFSLILESASTNQTSMYLCASSSPGRRGEKLFFGSGTQLSVL.